The T cell receptor (beta chain) described here comes from a study of regulatory T cells in long-lasting Graves disease. Study at large: Under 3 months of antithyroid drugs had been taken by newly diagnosed Graves' patients.

Described time point: newly diagnosed GD, antithyroid drugs for less than 3 months. RNA isolated from PBMCs was used to make the TCR library. A volume of about 9 milliliters of peripheral blood was collected in EDTA tubes. With 8 bases removed from V and 2 bases from J, the gap between germline ends came to 10 bases. The CDR3 consists of 13 residues. Germline lookup yields CDR1 MDHEN and CDR2 SYDVKM. Both iRepertoire HTBI primers and Arm-PCR of CDR3 regions were used to build the TCR beta libraries. TCRdb reprocessed the multiplex PCR reads with MiXCR, giving one entry per CDR3 protein. The data hold some 330,000 distinct CDR3 sequences, with 10% to 15% observed a single time. There are many counts of this clonotype. These data also featured in a second study, about T cells in Graves' hyperthyroidism and ophthalmopathy. As reported in that work: Based on clinical symptoms, serum thyroxine and TRAb, thyroid ultrasound and orbital computed tomography, diagnoses were reached. The TCR CDR3 was amplified in a first-round RT-PCR using the HTBI primer set.

The receptor's source is a woman between 18 and 30 years old with Graves disease. This rearrangement joins TRBV28 to TRBJ1-5; D ambiguous. The sequences come from peripheral blood mononuclear cells (PBMCs), collected at new diagnosis, from a patient treated with antithyroid drugs. The CDR3 sequence is CASSPDGNQPQHF. The CDR3 region has the DNA TGTGCCAGCTCACCAGACGGCAATCAGCCCCAGCATTTT.